This T cell receptor (beta chain) was retrieved from a study of tissue T cells after allogeneic stem cell transplantation. Details on this clone: Its antigen is still unknown. Mouse names are used for the genes. The read ends 1 residue shy of where the CDR3 ends; the end is completed using the germline J gene.

The CDR3 spans 13 residues. Germline V gene sequence: CDR1 NNHDY, CDR2 SYVADS. The V end lost 6 bases, the J end lost 3 bases, and 13 bases lay between the germline ends. Regarding time point: mouse harvest day 7 after allogeneic transplant. Mouse grafts combined 10^7 T-cell-depleted bone marrow cells with 10^6 splenic CD5+ T cells. Survey-depth TCRbeta CDR3 sequencing reported V/J genes and productive frequencies. Using immunoSEQ multiplex PCR, the repertoire was profiled, and TCRdb retains in-frame clones only, with some absent. The data contain 5,000 or so clones, about half of them singletons. Study conclusions and caveats: The study did not identify alloreactive or antigen-specific tissue TCRs, and some clones might be persisting host cells. Sampling depth was limited, and the cohort was small and clinically varied.

The clonotype originates from a female BALB/c mouse given C57BL/6 T cells with graft-versus-host disease after an allogeneic hematopoietic cell transplant. The V and J genes are TRBV13-3 and TRBJ2-7; TRBD2 might be the D (6 bases). Material: gut tissue. CDR3 DNA, as far as it was read: TGTGCCAGCACCCCGGGACTTTACTATGAACAGTAC. This translates into CASTPGLYYEQY. The full CDR3 reads CASTPGLYYEQYF.